One sample yielded the 5 T cell receptor beta chains listed below, sequenced in a study of human versus mouse CDR3 diversity and MHC coevolution. Sequenced by immunoSEQ multiplex PCR; TCRdb stores in-frame clones only, minus some. The sample includes fewer than 80,000 clones, approximately 90% seen only once; the top ten take less than 0.19%. Input material: naive CD4+ T cells from blood. Subset noted: CD45RO-negative CD62L-positive naive CD4 T cells. These receptors originate from a person aged 30-69 years in good health.

The J gene is TRBJ1-1, the V gene TRBV5-1, with TRBD1 as a possible D gene (5 bases). The CDR3 is made up of 14 amino acids. V was pared by 0 bases and J by 4 bases, with 10 bases between. Germline V gene sequence: CDR1 SGHRS, CDR2 YFSETQ. CDR3 DNA sequence: TGCGCCAGCAGCTTGGAATTAGGGGCCACTGAAGCTTTCTTT. It yields the protein CASSLELGATEAFF.

This rearrangement joins TRBV5-6 to TRBJ2-5, with 9 bases matching TRBD1. The CDR3 has 14 residues. Per the germline V gene, CDR1 is SGHDT and CDR2 is YYEEEE. J lost 3 bases, V lost 5 bases, and 5 bases had no gene match. CDR3 amino acids: CASRFTGGEETQYF. The DNA for the CDR3 is TGTGCCAGCAGGTTTACAGGGGGCGAAGAGACCCAGTACTTC.

This chain uses TRBV19 with TRBJ1-5; 8 positions agree with TRBD1. The V gene's germline CDR1 is LNHDA and CDR2 SQIVND (reference sequence). The CDR3 contains 15 residues. J was trimmed by 2 bases and V by 4 bases; bases with no gene match: 4. CDR3 DNA sequence: TGTGCCAGTAGTACCTCGACAGGGGGCAATCAGCCCCAGCATTTT. Protein product: CASSTSTGGNQPQHF. The full variable domain, completed using reference TRBV19 and TRBJ1-5, is DGGITQSPKYLFRKEGQNVTLSCEQNLNHDAMYWYRQDPGQGLRLIYYSQIVNDFQKGDIAEGYSVSREKKESFPLTVTSAQKNPTAFYLCASSTSTGGNQPQHFGDGTRLSIL.

This sequence joins TRBV6-6 and TRBJ1-5, with 7 bases lining up with TRBD1. Germline V gene lookup returns CDR1 MNHNY and CDR2 SVGAGI (reference sequence). The CDR3 contains 16 residues. V gave up 4 bases and J gave up 2 bases; unmatched junction bases: 8. As DNA, the CDR3 is TGTGCCAGCAGTTCCAGGGGGGCTGATCGCAATCAGCCCCAGCATTTT. Its protein product is CASSSRGADRNQPQHF.

CDR3 loop: CASSLQSGGAGTGELFF. For the CDR3, the DNA is TGTGCCAGCAGCTTACAGAGCGGGGGGGCCGGTACCGGGGAGCTGTTTTTT. V and J are TRBV5-4 and TRBJ2-2; the match to TRBD2 covers 10 bases. The CDR3 covers 17 residues. V shed 2 bases and J 5 bases; nucleotides not matched to a gene: 9. The germline gives CDR1 SGHNT, CDR2 YYREEE (reference sequence).